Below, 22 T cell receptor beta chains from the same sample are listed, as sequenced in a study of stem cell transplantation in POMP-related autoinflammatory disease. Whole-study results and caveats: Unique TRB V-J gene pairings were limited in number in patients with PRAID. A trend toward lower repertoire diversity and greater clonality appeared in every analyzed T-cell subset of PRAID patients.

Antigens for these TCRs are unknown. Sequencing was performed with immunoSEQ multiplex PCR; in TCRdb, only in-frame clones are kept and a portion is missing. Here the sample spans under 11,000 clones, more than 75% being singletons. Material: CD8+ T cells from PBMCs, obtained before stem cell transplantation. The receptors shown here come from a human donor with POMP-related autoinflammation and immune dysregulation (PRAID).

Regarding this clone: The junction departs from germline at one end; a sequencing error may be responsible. The DNA for the CDR3 is TGCGCCAGCAGCGAAGAGGGGGCCTCGTGGCCTTACAATGAGCAGTTCTTC. Translating gives CASSEEGASWPYNEQFF. V gene TRBV4-1 combines with J gene TRBJ2-1; 7 bases align to TRBD1. The CDR3 is 17 residues long. Per germline, CDR1 MGHRA and CDR2 YSYEKL.

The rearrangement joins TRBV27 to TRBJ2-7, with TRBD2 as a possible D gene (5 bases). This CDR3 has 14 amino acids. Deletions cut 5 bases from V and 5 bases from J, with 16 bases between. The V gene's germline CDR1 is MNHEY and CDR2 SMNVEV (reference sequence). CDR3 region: CASSPWVGSHEQYF. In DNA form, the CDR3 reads TGTGCCAGCAGTCCCTGGGTTGGGAGCCACGAGCAGTACTTC.

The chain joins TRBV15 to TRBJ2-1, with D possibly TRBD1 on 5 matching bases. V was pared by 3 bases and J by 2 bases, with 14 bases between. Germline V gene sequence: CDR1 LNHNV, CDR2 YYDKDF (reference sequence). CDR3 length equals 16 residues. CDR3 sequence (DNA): TGTGCCACCAGCAGCTCTGCAGGACACACCTACAATGAGCAGTTCTTC. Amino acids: CATSSSAGHTYNEQFF.

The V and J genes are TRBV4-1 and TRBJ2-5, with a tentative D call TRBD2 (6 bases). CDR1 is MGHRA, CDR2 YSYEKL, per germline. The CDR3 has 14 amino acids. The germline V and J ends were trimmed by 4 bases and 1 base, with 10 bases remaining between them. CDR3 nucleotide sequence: TGCGCCAGCAGCCCCTCGACTAGCCAAGAGACCCAGTACTTC. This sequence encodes CASSPSTSQETQYF.

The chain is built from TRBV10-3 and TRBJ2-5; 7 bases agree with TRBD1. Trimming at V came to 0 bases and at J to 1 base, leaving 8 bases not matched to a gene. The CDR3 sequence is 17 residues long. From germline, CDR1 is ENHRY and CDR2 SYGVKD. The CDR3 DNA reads TGTGCCATCAGTGAGTCGGAAGACAGGGAATTCCAAGAGACCCAGTACTTC. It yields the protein CAISESEDREFQETQYF.

The CDR3 loop is CASSQAPGGTQYNYGYTF. CDR3 nucleotides: TGCGCCAGCAGCCAAGCCCCCGGGGGAACACAATATAACTATGGCTACACCTTC. This chain links TRBV4-1 with TRBJ1-2, with D possibly matching TRBD1 (5 bases). The length of the CDR3 is 18 residues. Germline V gene data show CDR1 as MGHRA and CDR2 as YSYEKL. The V end lost 1 base, the J end lost 1 base, and 19 bases lay between the germline ends.

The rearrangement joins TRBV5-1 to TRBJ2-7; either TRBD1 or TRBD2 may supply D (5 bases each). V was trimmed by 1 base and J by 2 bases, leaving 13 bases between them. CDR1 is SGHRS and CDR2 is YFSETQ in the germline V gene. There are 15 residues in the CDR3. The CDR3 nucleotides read TGCGCCAGCAGCTTGTTCTACGGGGCGACCTACGAGCAGTACTTC. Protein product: CASSLFYGATYEQYF.

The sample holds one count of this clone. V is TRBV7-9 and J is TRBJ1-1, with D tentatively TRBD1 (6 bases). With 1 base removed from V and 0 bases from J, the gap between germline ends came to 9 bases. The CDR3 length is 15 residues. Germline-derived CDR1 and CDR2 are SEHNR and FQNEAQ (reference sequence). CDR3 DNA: TGTGCCAGCAGCTTAGTGGGGGGCCTGAACACTGAAGCTTTCTTT. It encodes CASSLVGGLNTEAFF.

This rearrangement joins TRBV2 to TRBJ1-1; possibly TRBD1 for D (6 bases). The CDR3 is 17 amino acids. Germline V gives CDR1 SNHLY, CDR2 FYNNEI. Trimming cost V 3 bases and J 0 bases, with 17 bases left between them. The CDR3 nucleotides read TGTGCCAGCAGTGAGCCCTTCGGACAGACCATGAACACTGAAGCTTTCTTT. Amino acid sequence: CASSEPFGQTMNTEAFF.

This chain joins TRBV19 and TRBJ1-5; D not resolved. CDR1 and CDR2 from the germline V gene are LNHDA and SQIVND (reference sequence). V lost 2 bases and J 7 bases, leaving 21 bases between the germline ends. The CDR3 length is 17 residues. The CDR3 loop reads CASSISFGVKESQPQHF. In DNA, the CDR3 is TGTGCCAGTAGTATAAGTTTTGGGGTGAAGGAGAGCCAGCCCCAGCATTTT.

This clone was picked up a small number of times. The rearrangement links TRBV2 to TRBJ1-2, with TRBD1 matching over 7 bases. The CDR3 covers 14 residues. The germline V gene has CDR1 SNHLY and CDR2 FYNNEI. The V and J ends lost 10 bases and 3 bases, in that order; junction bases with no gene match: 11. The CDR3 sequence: CAKTGSRTHYGYTF. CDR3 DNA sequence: TGTGCCAAGACAGGGAGCAGAACTCACTATGGCTACACCTTC.

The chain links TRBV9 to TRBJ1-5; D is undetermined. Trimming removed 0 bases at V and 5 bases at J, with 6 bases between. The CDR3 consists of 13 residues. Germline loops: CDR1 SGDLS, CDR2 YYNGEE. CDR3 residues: CASSVEGDQPQHF. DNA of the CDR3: TGTGCCAGCAGCGTAGAGGGTGATCAGCCCCAGCATTTT. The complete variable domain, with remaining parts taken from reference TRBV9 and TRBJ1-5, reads DSGVTQTPKHLITATGQRVTLRCSPRSGDLSVYWYQQSLDQGLQFLIQYYNGEERAKGNILERFSAQQFPDLHSELNLSSLELGDSALYFCASSVEGDQPQHFGDGTRLSIL.

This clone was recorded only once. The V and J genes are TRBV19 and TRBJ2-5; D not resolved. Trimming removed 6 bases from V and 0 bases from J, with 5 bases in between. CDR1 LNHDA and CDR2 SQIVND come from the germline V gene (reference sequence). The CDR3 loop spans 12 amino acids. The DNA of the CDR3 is TGTGCCAGTAGCCCTGACCAAGAGACCCAGTACTTC. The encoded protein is CASSPDQETQYF.

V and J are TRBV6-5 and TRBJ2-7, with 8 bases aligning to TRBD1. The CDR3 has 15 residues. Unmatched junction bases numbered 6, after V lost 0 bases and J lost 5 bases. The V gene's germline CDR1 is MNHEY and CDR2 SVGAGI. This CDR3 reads CASSYSDRAEDEQYF. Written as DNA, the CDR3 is TGTGCCAGCAGTTACTCGGACAGGGCGGAGGACGAGCAGTACTTC.

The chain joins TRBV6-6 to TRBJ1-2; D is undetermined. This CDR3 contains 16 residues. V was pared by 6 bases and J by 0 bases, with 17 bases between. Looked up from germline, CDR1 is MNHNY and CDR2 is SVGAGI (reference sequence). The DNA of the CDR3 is TGTGCCAGCAGCCTAAATACCCTACTAGCTAACTATGGCTACACCTTC. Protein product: CASSLNTLLANYGYTF.

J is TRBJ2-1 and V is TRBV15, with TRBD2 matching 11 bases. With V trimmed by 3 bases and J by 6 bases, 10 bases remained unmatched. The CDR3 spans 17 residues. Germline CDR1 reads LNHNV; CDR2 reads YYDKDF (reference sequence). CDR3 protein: CATSRGLIAGGPNEQFF. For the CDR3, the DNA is TGTGCCACCAGCAGGGGCCTTATAGCGGGGGGGCCCAATGAGCAGTTCTTC.

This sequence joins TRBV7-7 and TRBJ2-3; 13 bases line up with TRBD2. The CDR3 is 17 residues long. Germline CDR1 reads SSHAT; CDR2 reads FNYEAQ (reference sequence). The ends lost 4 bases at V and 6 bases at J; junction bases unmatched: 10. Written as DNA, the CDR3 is TGTGCCAGCAGCTCCAGACTAGCGGGAGGCTGGTTGGATACGCAGTATTTT. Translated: CASSSRLAGGWLDTQYF.

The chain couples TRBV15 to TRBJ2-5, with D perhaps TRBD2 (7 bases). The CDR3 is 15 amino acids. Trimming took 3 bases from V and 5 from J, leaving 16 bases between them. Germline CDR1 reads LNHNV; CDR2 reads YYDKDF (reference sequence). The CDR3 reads CATSSSRGASETQYF. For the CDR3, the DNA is TGTGCCACCAGCAGCTCCCGGGGGGCGTCGGAGACCCAGTACTTC.

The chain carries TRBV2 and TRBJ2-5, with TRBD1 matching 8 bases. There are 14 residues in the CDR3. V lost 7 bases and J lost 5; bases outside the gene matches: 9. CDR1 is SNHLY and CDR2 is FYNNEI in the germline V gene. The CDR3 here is CASTASGGRETQYF. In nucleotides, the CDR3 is TGTGCCAGCACCGCCTCAGGGGGCCGGGAGACCCAGTACTTC.

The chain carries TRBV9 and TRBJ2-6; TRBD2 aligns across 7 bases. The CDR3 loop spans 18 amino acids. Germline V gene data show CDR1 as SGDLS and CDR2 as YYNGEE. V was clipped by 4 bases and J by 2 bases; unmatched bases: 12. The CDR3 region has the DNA TGTGCCAGCAGCAGGGCTAGCGGACCCCGGACTGGGGCCAACGTCCTGACTTTC. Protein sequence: CASSRASGPRTGANVLTF. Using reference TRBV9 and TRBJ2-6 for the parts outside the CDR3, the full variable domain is DSGVTQTPKHLITATGQRVTLRCSPRSGDLSVYWYQQSLDQGLQFLIQYYNGEERAKGNILERFSAQQFPDLHSELNLSSLELGDSALYFCASSRASGPRTGANVLTFGAGSRLTVL.

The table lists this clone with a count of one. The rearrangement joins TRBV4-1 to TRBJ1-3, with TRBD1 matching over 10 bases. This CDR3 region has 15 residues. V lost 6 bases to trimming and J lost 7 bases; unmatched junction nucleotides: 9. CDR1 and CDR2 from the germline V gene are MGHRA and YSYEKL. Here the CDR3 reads CASSPMGQGSNTIYF. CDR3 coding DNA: TGCGCCAGCAGTCCGATGGGACAGGGGAGTAACACCATATATTTT.

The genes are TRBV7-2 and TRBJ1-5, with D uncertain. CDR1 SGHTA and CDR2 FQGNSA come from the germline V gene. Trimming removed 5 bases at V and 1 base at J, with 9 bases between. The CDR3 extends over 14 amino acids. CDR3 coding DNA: TGTGCCAGCAGCCCACACCGCAGCAATCAGCCCCAGCATTTT. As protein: CASSPHRSNQPQHF.